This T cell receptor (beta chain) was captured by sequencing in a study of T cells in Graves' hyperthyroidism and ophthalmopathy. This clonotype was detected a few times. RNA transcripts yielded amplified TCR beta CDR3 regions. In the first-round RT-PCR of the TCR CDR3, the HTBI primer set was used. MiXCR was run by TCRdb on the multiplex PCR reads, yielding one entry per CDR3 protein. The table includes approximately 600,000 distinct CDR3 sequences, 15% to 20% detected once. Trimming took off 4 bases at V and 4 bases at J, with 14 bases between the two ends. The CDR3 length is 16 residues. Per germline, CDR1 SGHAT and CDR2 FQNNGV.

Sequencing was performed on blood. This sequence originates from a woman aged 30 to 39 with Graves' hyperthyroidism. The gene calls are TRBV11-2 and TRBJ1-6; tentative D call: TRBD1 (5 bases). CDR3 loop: CASSSGPAKYNSPLHF. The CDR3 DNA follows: TGTGCCAGCAGCTCAGGGCCAGCGAAGTATAATTCACCCCTCCACTTT.